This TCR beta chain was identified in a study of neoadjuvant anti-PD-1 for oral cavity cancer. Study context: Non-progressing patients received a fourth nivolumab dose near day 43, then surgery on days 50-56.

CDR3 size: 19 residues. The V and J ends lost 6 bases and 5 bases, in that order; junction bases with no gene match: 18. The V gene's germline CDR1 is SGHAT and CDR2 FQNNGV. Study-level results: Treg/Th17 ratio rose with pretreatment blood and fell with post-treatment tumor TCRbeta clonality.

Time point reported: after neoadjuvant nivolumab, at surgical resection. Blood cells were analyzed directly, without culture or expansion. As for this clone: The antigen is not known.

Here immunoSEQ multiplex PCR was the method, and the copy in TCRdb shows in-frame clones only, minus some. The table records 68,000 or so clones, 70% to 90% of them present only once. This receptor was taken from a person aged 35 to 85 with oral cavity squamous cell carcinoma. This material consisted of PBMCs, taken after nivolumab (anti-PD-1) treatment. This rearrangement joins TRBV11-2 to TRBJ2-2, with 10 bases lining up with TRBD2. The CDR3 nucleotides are TGTGCCAGCAGGCCCGGGACTAGCGCATTACGATACAATACCGGGGAGCTGTTTTTT. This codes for CASRPGTSALRYNTGELFF.